This T cell receptor (beta chain) was identified during a study of molecular identifiers for immune sequencing clone quantification. Findings and limits, study-wide: Naive cells had under 1% of molecules in clones above 20 RNA copies, effectors over 97%. Spiked Jurkat TCR RNA originating from one cell could reportedly be identified amid approximately 900,000 naive cells.

As for this clonotype: The antigen remains undetermined. A junction end diverges from the germline sequence, so it may reflect a read error.

TCRdb independently ran MiXCR on the PCR reads; one entry per CDR3 protein. The table records a few hundred thousand distinct CDR3 sequences, around 23% of them present only once. The CDR3 totals 15 residues. Germline values: CDR1 SGHDN, CDR2 FVKESK. The TCR sequence derives from a human donor in good health. Some libraries in this study had Jurkat cell RNA spiked in. J is TRBJ2-2 and V is TRBV14; D remains unclear. Sequencing was done on a sample of naive CD8+ T cells from blood, with Jurkat cell RNA spiked in. The subset here: FACS-sorted CD8+CD4-CCR7+CD45RA+ naive T cells. CDR3 protein: CAGSLRVANTGELFF. CDR3 nucleotides: TGTGCCGGCAGCCTCCGTGTTGCGAACACCGGGGAGCTGTTTTTT.